This T cell receptor beta chain was identified in a study of shared clonotypes between healthy human individuals (dated by TCRdb to about 2020). Concerning the study at large: The cohort comprised two women and three men aged 18 to 49 years. For each donor, three plates each were used for CD4 naive and CD4 memory, two plates were used for CD8 naive, and one plate was used for CD8 memory. Blood TCR repertoires of roughly five healthy adults were deeply sequenced to estimate repertoire size and the extent of clonotype sharing between individuals. Libraries were prepared and TCR repertoires were sequenced by different laboratories using diverse techniques, in order to increase sequencing depth and limit assay-specific biases. Each donor's leukapheresis produced roughly between roughly 0.85 and 9 billion PBMCs. What the authors observed across the whole study: Sampling was limited to blood, and TCR repertoires in tissue likely differ from TCR repertoires in blood. Naive subsets generally had larger estimated clonotype richness than memory subsets did. Incomplete sequencing was indicated by rarefaction of sorted-subset datasets, despite the large sequencing depth. Compared with non-shared clonotypes, the clonotypes found in all four sorted-subset donors had higher generation probabilities. Pairwise subsampling indicated that sequencing depth was expected to affect the degree of clonotype sharing among donors. About 4.5% of naive CD4, roughly 3.6% of naive CD8, roughly 2.4% of memory CD4, and less than 0.45% of memory CD8 clonotypes were shared across several donors. The genetic and exposure-history diversity represented was limited by the small number of donors.

The donors were healthy, HIV-negative adults with no recently reported acute infections or vaccinations. Only Caucasian adults living in Nashville, Tennessee, USA were represented among the donors. CD4+ T cells were enriched by magnetic negative selection, after which naive cells were positively selected on CD45RA and the negative fraction was taken as the memory subset. Blood was collected by leukapheresis, and PBMCs were isolated by Ficoll-Histopaque density gradient centrifugation and then cryopreserved in liquid nitrogen vapor phase. Analytical flow cytometry was used to check the purity and quantity of each magnetically sorted T cell population. Genomic DNA was isolated from every sorted fraction and measured by UV absorbance on a Nanodrop 2000c. The sample holds one count of this clone. What this receptor recognizes is not known. No much larger clone is present one base from it, and per-base qualities are unavailable.

Using the deep immunoSEQ assay, multiplex PCR amplified TCR CDR3 regions from genomic DNA. For each cell subset, the extracted genomic DNA was distributed evenly across all wells of several immunoSEQ 96-well plates, and each plate served as one replicate. For sorted subsets, approximately 190 ng of genomic DNA, equivalent to 25,000 to 35,000 T cell genomes, went into each replicate PCR. Purified libraries were quantified with a Qubit 3.0 fluorometer, sized on a Bioanalyzer 2100, and re-quantified with the KAPA Library Quantification kit. Every immunoSEQ 96-well plate was sequenced on a dedicated single-read 150-cycle Illumina NextSeq 550 flow cell. On the authors' methods: Because the immunoSEQ output included only junctional sequences and no quality scores, the filtering could not be the same as the filtering used for full-length reads. To assign V/J genes and CDR3, sequences were annotated against IMGT germline references using PyIR, a Python wrapper for IgBLAST v1.9. Reads with weak V/J assignments (E-value above 1e-6), missing CDR3, stop codons, out-of-frame junctions, or ambiguous translated residues were removed. A V3J clonotype was defined by an identical inferred V gene, J gene, and CDR3 amino acid sequence. To compute the percentage overlap between repertoires, the number of shared unique clonotypes was divided by the size of the smaller repertoire. RTK rarefaction, the Chao1 estimator, and Recon v2.1 estimates of unobserved clonotypes were used to assess repertoire richness. Generation probabilities were computed with OLGA for all TCRbeta clonotypes obtained by the gDNA method from four donors. Not all clones reach the TCRdb copy of this immuneACCESS table, which keeps in-frame sequences only. Checked studies attribute under half of the gap to unresolved V genes and leave the rest unexplained. D and trimming were read from the DNA, whereas the V and J calls and clone size are those reported in that table. The sample records under 550,000 clones, 90% to 96% of which are singletons. The ten largest clonotypes hold 0.06% of the sample.

CDR1 and CDR2 are drawn from the germline V gene: SNHLY, FYNNEI. From the cysteine up to the phenylalanine, the CDR3 has a length of 11 residues. CDR3 DNA is the only sequence kept; it has 33 bases, read in frame from the first base. The chain couples TRBV2 to TRBJ2-5, with 9 bases matching TRBD1. The end of the DNA fits TRBJ2-7 better, so the J call may be wrong. This sequence originates from a woman in her thirties in good health. Sequencing was carried out using naive CD4+ T cells sorted from blood. The sample's cell subset or site, from its label and the paper: CD45RA+ positively selected. The DNA sequence follows: TGTGCCAGCAGGGACAGGGGCGAGCAGTACTTC. Translated, this gives CASRDRGEQYF.